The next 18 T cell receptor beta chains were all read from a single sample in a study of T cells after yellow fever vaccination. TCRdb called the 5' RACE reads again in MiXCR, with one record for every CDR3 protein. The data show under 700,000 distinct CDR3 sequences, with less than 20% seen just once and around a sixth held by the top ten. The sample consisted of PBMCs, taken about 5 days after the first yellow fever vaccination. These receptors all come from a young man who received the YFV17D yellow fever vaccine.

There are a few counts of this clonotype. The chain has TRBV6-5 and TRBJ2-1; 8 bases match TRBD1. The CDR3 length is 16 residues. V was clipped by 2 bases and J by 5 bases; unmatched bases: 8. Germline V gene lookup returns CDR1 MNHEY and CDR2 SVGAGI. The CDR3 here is CASSYQTGTGHNEQFF. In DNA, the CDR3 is TGTGCCAGCAGTTACCAGACCGGGACAGGTCACAATGAGCAGTTCTTC.

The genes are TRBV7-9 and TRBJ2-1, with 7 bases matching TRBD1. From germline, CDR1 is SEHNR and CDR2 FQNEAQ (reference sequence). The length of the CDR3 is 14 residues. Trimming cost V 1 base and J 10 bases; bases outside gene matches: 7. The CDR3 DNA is TGTGCCAGCAGCTTAGTGAACAGGGGTGACGAGCAGTTCTTC. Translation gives CASSLVNRGDEQFF.

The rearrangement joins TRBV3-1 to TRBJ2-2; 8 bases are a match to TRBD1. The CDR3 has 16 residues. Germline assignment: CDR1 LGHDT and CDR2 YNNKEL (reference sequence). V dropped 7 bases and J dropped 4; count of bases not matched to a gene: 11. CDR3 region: CASTTKETGGTGELFF. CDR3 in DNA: TGTGCCAGCACCACTAAAGAAACAGGGGGCACCGGGGAGCTGTTTTTT.

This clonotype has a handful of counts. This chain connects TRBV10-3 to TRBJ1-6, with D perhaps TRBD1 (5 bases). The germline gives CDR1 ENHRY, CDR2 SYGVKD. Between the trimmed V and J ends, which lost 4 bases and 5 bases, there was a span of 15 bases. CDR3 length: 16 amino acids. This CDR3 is CAISVLGREDNSPLHF. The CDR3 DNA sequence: TGTGCCATCAGTGTTCTAGGCAGGGAGGATAATTCACCCCTCCACTTT.

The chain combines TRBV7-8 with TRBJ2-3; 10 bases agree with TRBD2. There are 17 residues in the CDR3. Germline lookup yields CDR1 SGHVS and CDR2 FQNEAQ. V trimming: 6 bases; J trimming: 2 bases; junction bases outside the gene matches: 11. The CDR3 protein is CASSRKAGGKNTDTQYF. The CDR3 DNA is TGTGCCAGCAGTAGAAAAGCGGGGGGGAAGAACACAGATACGCAGTATTTT.

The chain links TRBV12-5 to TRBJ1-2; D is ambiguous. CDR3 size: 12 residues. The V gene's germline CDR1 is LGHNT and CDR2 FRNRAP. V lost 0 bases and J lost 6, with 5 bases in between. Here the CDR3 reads CASGLVPDGYTF. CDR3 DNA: TGTGCTAGTGGTTTGGTACCGGATGGCTACACCTTC.

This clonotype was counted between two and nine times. CDR3 DNA: TGCAGCGTTGAAGGGACAGGGGTTCCGTTCTTC. Protein sequence: CSVEGTGVPFF. This chain uses TRBV29-1 with TRBJ2-1; 9 bases align to TRBD1. Germline CDR1 and CDR2: SQVTM and ANQGSEA. With 1 base clipped from V and 15 bases from J, the junction kept 4 bases outside the gene matches. CDR3 size: 11 residues.

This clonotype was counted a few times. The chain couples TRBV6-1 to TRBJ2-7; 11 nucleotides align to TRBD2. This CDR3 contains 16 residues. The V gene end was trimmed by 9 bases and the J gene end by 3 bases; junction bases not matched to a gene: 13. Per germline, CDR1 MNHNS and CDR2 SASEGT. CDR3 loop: CASAGTSGSTFYEQYF. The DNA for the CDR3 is TGTGCCAGTGCCGGGACTAGCGGCTCAACCTTCTACGAGCAGTACTTC.

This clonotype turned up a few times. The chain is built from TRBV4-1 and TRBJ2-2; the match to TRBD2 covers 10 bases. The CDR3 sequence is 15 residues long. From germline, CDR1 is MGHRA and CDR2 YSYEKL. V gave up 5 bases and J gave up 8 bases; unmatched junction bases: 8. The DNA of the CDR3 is TGCGCCAGCAGCGGGGGACTAGCGTCGGCGGGGGAGCTGTTTTTT. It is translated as CASSGGLASAGELFF.

The CDR3: CASSPAVRACEQYF. The CDR3 bases are TGTGCCAGCTCACCCGCGGTAAGAGCCTGCGAGCAGTACTTC. The rearrangement joins TRBV18 to TRBJ2-7; D call uncertain. Trimming removed 3 bases at V and 6 bases at J, with 15 bases between. This CDR3 has 14 residues. The germline gives CDR1 KGHSH, CDR2 LQKENI.

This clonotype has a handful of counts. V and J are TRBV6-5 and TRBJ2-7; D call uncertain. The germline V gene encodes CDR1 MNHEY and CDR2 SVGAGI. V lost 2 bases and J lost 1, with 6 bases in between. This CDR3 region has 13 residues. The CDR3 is CASSYKESYEQYF. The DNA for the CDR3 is TGTGCCAGCAGTTACAAGGAATCCTACGAGCAGTACTTC.

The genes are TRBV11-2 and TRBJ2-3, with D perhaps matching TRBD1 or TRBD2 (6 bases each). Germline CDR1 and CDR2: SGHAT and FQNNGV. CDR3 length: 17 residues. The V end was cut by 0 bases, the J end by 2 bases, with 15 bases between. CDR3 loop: CASSLDGGPPPTDTQYF. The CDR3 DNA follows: TGTGCCAGCAGCTTAGATGGGGGGCCGCCTCCCACAGATACGCAGTATTTT. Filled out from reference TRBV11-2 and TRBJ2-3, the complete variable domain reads EAGVAQSPRYKIIEKRQSVAFWCNPISGHATLYWYQQILGQGPKLLIQFQNNGVVDDSQLPKDRFSAERLKGVDSTLKIQPAKLEDSAVYLCASSLDGGPPPTDTQYFGPGTRLTVL.

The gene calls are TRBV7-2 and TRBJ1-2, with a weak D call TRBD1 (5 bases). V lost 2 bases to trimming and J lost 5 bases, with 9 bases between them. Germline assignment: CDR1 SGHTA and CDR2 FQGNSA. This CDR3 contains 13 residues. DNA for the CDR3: TGTGCCAGCAGCTTACGACAGATTTATGGCTACACCTTC. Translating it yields CASSLRQIYGYTF.

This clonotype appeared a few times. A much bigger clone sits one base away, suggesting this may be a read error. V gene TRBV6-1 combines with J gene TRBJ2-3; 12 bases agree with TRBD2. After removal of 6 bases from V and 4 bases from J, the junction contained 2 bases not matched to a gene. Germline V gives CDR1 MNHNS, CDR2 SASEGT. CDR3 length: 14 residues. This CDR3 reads CASRTSGGSDTQYF. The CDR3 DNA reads TGTGCCAGCAGGACTAGCGGGGGCTCAGATACGCAGTATTTT.

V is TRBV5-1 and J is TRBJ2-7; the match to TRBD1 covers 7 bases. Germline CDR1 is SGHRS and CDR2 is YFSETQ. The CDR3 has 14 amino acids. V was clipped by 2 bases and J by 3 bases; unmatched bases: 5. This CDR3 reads CASSLKQGFYEQYF. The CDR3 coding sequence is TGCGCCAGCAGCTTAAAACAGGGGTTCTACGAGCAGTACTTC.

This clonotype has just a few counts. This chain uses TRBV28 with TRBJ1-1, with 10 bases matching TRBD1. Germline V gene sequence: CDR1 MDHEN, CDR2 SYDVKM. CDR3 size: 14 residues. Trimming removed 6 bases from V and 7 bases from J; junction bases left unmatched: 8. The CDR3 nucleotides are TGTGCCAGCAGGGGACAGGGGCGCAGTTATGAAGCTTTCTTT. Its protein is CASRGQGRSYEAFF.

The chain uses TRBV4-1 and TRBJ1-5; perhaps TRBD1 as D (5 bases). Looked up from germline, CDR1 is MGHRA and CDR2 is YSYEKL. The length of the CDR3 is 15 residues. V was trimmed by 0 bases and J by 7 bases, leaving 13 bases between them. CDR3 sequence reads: CASSQDGAARQPQHF. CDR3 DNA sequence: TGCGCCAGCAGCCAAGATGGGGCGGCGAGGCAGCCCCAGCATTTT.

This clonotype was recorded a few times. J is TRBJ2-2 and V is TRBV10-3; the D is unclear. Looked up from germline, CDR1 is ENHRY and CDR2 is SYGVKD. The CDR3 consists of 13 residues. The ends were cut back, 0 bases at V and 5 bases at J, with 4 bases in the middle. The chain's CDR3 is CAISESATGELFF. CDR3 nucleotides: TGTGCCATCAGTGAGTCGGCAACCGGGGAGCTGTTTTTT.